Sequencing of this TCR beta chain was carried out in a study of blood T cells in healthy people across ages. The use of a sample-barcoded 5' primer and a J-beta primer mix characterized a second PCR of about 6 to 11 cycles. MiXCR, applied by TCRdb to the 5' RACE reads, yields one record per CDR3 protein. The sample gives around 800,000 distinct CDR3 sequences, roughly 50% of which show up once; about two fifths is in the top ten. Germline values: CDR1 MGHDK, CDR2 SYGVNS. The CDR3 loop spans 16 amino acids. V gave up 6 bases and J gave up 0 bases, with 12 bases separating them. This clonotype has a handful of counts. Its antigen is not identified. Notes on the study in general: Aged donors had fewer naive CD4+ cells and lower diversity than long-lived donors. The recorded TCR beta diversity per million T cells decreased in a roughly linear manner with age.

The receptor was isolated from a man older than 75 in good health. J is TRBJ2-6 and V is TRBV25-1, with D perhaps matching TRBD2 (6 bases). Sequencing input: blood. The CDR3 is CASSPRRGSGANVLTF. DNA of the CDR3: TGTGCCAGCAGCCCCCGGAGGGGCTCTGGGGCCAACGTCCTGACTTTC.